Listed below are T cell receptor beta chains from one sample, sequenced in a study of Graves' ophthalmopathy and Graves' hyperthyroidism. A single record per CDR3 protein comes from TCRdb applying MiXCR to the multiplex PCR reads. The sample carries about 370,000 distinct CDR3 sequences, approximately 17% recorded once. Sequencing was performed on peripheral blood. The receptor source for this set is an adult woman with stable Graves' hyperthyroidism. Each CDR3 is given with its conserved first and last residue. Fields, in order: clone size, V gene, D gene, J gene, CDR3 DNA, CDR3 protein. The D gene is left open where the match is weak. Expanded clones get a size class; other rows say once, few or many, or leave the size out.

size: .; V: TRBV11-2; D: TRBD2; J: TRBJ2-7; DNA: TGTGCCAGCAGCTCCCAACGGGAGGGTTCTAAACCCTACGAGCAGTACTTC; CDR3: CASSSQREGSKPYEQYF
size: many; V: TRBV6-2/TRBV6-3; D: .; J: TRBJ1-2; DNA: TGTGCCAGCAGTTACGGGACACCTTCTAACTATGGCTACACCTTC; CDR3: CASSYGTPSNYGYTF
size: .; V: TRBV19; D: TRBD1; J: TRBJ1-5; DNA: TGTGCCAGTCAGGGGGGGACAGGGGGATTGTATCCCCAGCATTTT; CDR3: CASQGGTGGLYPQHF
size: many; V: TRBV7-9; D: TRBD2; J: TRBJ2-5; DNA: TGTGCCAGCAGCACCCGACTAGCACCCACGGAGACCCAGTACTTC; CDR3: CASSTRLAPTETQYF
size: .; V: TRBV3-1; D: TRBD1; J: TRBJ1-2; DNA: TGTGCCAGCAGCCAAGATGACAGGGATGATGGCTACACCTTC; CDR3: CASSQDDRDDGYTF
size: many; V: TRBV28; D: .; J: TRBJ2-2; DNA: TGTGCCAGCATGGGGGGCGGAGCGAACACCGGGGAGCTGTTTTTT; CDR3: CASMGGGANTGELFF
size: few; V: TRBV20-1; D: .; J: TRBJ2-5; DNA: TGCAGTGCTAGACCCGCGTTTACGGGAGTAGGGGAGACCCAGTACTTC; CDR3: CSARPAFTGVGETQYF
size: many; V: TRBV24-1; D: .; J: TRBJ2-5; DNA: TGTGCCACCAGTCGCAGAGATAAAGACCAAGAGACCCAGTACTTC; CDR3: CATSRRDKDQETQYF
size: many; V: TRBV20-1; D: TRBD2; J: TRBJ2-5; DNA: TGCAGTGCTAGAGAACTAGCGGGAGATAGACAAGAGACCCAGTACTTC; CDR3: CSARELAGDRQETQYF
size: many; V: TRBV28; D: .; J: TRBJ2-2; DNA: TGTGCCAGCAGAACCGACAGGATCGGGGAGCTGTTTTTT; CDR3: CASRTDRIGELFF
size: many; V: TRBV20-1; D: .; J: TRBJ1-2; DNA: TGCAGTGCTTTCAGGGTGATGGATGGCTACACCTTC; CDR3: CSAFRVMDGYTF
size: many; V: TRBV5-4; D: .; J: TRBJ2-7; DNA: TGTGCCAGCAGTTTACCCCGAAAGGGGAACGAGCAGTACTTC; CDR3: CASSLPRKGNEQYF
size: many; V: TRBV28; D: .; J: TRBJ2-7; DNA: TGTGCCAGCAGTTATCACGGGGTCTCCTACGAGCAGTACTTC; CDR3: CASSYHGVSYEQYF
size: few; V: TRBV30; D: TRBD2; J: TRBJ2-5; DNA: TGTGCCTGGACCTATCCCCATGGGATTCTGTCCAGGACTAGCAATAAAGAGACCCAGTACTTC; CDR3: CAWTYPHGILSRTSNKETQYF
size: many; V: TRBV11-2; D: TRBD1; J: TRBJ1-6; DNA: TGTGCCAGCAGCCCCCGCCGGGACAGAGATTCACCCCTCCACTTT; CDR3: CASSPRRDRDSPLHF
size: few; V: TRBV25-1; D: .; J: TRBJ2-5; DNA: TGTGCCAGCAGTGACCCCGTCCGGGACGGCTTACAAGAGACCCAGTACTTC; CDR3: CASSDPVRDGLQETQYF
size: many; V: TRBV19; D: .; J: TRBJ2-6; DNA: TGTGCCAGTAGCTCAGGCTCTGGGGCCAACGTCCTGACTTTC; CDR3: CASSSGSGANVLTF
size: many; V: TRBV7-8; D: TRBD1; J: TRBJ1-1; DNA: TGTGCCAGCAGCGCGGACAGGGGATATTTCGGGAGCACTGAAGCTTTCTTT; CDR3: CASSADRGYFGSTEAFF
size: .; V: TRBV6-1; D: .; J: TRBJ2-7; DNA: TGTGCCAGCAGTGAAGATGAAGCGAGGGGGGAGCAGTACTTC; CDR3: CASSEDEARGEQYF
size: many; V: TRBV6-1; D: TRBD1; J: TRBJ1-3; DNA: TGTGCCAGCAGCGGACAGGTCCTCTCTGGAAACACCATATATTTT; CDR3: CASSGQVLSGNTIYF
size: many; V: TRBV20-1; D: .; J: TRBJ1-2; DNA: TGCAGTGCTAGAGATCTCGGGAGTGGCTACACCTTC; CDR3: CSARDLGSGYTF
size: many; V: TRBV20-1; D: TRBD2; J: TRBJ2-7; DNA: TGCAGTGCCAAAAGTTTAGCGGGTCTCTACGAGCAGTACTTC; CDR3: CSAKSLAGLYEQYF
size: .; V: TRBV2; D: .; J: TRBJ2-7; DNA: TGTGCCAGCAGCCGTGGACTGGAGAGCTACGAGCAGTACTTC; CDR3: CASSRGLESYEQYF
size: many; V: TRBV20-1; D: .; J: TRBJ2-7; DNA: TGCAGTGCTAGAGATCCACACACCAGCTCCTACGAGCAGTACTTC; CDR3: CSARDPHTSSYEQYF
size: many; V: TRBV11-1; D: .; J: TRBJ1-2; DNA: TGTGCCAGCAGCCCGGACCCCTCTGGCTATGGCTACACCTTC; CDR3: CASSPDPSGYGYTF
size: many; V: TRBV7-2; D: TRBD2; J: TRBJ2-7; DNA: TGTGCCAGCAGCTTAGTAGGCGGGAGGGCCTACGAGCAGTACTTC; CDR3: CASSLVGGRAYEQYF
size: many; V: TRBV2; D: .; J: TRBJ1-2; DNA: TGTGCCAGCAGTGTATCGGGGTCCCCCTATGGCTACACCTTC; CDR3: CASSVSGSPYGYTF